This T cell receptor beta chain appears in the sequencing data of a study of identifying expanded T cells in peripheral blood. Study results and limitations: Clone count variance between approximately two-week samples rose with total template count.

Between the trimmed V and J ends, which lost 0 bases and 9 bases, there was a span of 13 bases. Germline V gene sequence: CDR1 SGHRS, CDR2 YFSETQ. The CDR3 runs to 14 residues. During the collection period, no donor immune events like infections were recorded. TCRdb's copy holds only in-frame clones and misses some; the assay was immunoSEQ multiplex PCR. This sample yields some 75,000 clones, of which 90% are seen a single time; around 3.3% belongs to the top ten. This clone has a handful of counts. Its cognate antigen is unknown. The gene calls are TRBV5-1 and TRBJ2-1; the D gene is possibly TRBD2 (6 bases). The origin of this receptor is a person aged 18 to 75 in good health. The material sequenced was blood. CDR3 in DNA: TGCGCCAGCAGCTTGGGCGGGGTGACTGTTGAGCAGTTCTTC. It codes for CASSLGGVTVEQFF.